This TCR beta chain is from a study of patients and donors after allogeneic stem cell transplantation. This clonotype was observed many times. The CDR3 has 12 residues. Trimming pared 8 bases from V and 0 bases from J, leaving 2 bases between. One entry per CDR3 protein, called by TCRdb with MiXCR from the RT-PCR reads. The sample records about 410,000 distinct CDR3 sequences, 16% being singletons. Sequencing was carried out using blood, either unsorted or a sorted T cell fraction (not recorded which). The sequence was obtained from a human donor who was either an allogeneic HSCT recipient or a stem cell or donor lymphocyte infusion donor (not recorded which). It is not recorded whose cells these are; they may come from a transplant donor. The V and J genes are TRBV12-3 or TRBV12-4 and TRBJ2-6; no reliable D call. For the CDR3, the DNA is TGTGCCAGCGACTCTGGGGCCAACGTCCTGACTTTC. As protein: CASDSGANVLTF.